This is a list of T cell receptor beta chains from one sample in a study of blood T cells in healthy people across ages. TCRdb recomputed calls from the 5' RACE reads with MiXCR, one row per CDR3 protein. Of over a million distinct CDR3 sequences listed, around two fifths were seen once; the top ten hold roughly 7.7%. The sample taken for sequencing was blood. Source of these receptors: a woman aged 18-29 years in good health. CDR3s include the opening cysteine and the closing phenylalanine or tryptophan. Fields, in order: clone size, V gene, D gene, J gene, CDR3 protein, CDR3 DNA. D genes are given only for firm matches. Clone sizes are given selectively: once, few, many, or a class where the clone is expanded.

>NA|TRBV10-3|TRBD1|TRBJ2-7
CAISSTGYNYEQYF
TGTGCCATCAGCTCGACAGGGTATAACTACGAGCAGTACTTC
>NA|TRBV6-1|TRBD1|TRBJ2-7
CASRGTVPHEQYF
TGTGCCAGCAGAGGGACAGTTCCCCACGAGCAGTACTTC
>NA|TRBV29-1|TRBD1|TRBJ1-6
CSVAGQGNSPLHF
TGCAGCGTAGCGGGACAGGGGAATTCACCCCTCCACTTT
>NA|TRBV6-1|TRBD2|TRBJ2-5
CASREILAGARYQETQYF
TGTGCCAGCAGAGAAATTCTAGCGGGGGCGAGGTACCAAGAGACCCAGTACTTC
>NA|TRBV7-9|NA|TRBJ1-1
CASSYLGDSTEAFF
TGTGCCAGCAGCTATTTGGGGGATAGCACTGAAGCTTTCTTT
>once|TRBV6-1|TRBD2|TRBJ2-5
CACSEAGTIAYNEQYF
TGTGCCTGCAGTGAAGCCGGGACTATAGCCTACAATGAGCAGTACTTC
>NA|TRBV20-1|NA|TRBJ2-6
CSAIGAGANVLTF
TGCAGTGCTATAGGGGCTGGGGCCAACGTCCTGACTTTC
>few|TRBV6-2/TRBV6-3|TRBD2|TRBJ2-3
CASRTSGRATDTQYF
TGTGCCAGCAGAACTAGCGGAAGGGCCACAGATACGCAGTATTTT
>NA|TRBV9|NA|TRBJ2-3
CASSPGDWSTDTQYF
TGTGCCAGCAGCCCAGGGGATTGGAGCACAGATACGCAGTATTTT
>NA|TRBV20-1|NA|TRBJ2-1
CSAPKTSYNEQFF
TGCAGTGCTCCTAAGACTTCCTACAATGAGCAGTTCTTC
>NA|TRBV7-8|NA|TRBJ2-1
CASSLAARDHFYNEQFF
TGTGCCAGCAGCTTAGCGGCCAGGGACCACTTCTACAATGAGCAGTTCTTC
>NA|TRBV9|TRBD2|TRBJ2-5
CASSRLAGGQATQYF
TGTGCCAGCAGCAGACTAGCCGGGGGTCAAGCGACCCAGTACTTC
>NA|TRBV12-3/TRBV12-4|NA|TRBJ2-5
CASSLRGYKWNEQYF
TGTGCCAGCAGTTTGCGAGGTTACAAGTGGAATGAGCAGTACTTC
>NA|TRBV7-9|NA|TRBJ1-2
CASSLVNGARGGYGYTF
TGTGCCAGCAGCTTAGTCAATGGGGCCAGGGGTGGATATGGCTACACCTTC
>NA|TRBV6-2/TRBV6-3|NA|TRBJ2-7
CASGQGIHEQYF
TGTGCCAGCGGGCAGGGGATCCACGAGCAGTACTTC
>NA|TRBV6-5|NA|TRBJ1-2
CASSYSLGGLQYGYTF
TGTGCCAGCAGTTACTCCTTGGGGGGGTTGCAATATGGCTACACCTTC
>NA|TRBV6-6|TRBD2|TRBJ2-1
CASTRSGFGSYNEQFF
TGTGCCAGCACCCGTAGCGGGTTTGGCTCCTACAATGAGCAGTTCTTC
>NA|TRBV7-2|NA|TRBJ2-3
CASSFSRGASTDTQYF
TGTGCCAGCAGCTTCTCTCGCGGGGCCTCCACAGATACGCAGTATTTT
>NA|TRBV15|NA|TRBJ2-5
CATSRAGSREETQYF
TGTGCCACCAGCAGAGCGGGTAGCCGTGAAGAGACCCAGTACTTC
>NA|TRBV10-3|NA|TRBJ1-1
CAISRGHTEAFF
TGTGCCATCAGCAGGGGCCACACTGAAGCTTTCTTT
>NA|TRBV6-1|NA|TRBJ1-6
CASKPENNSPLHF
TGTGCCAGCAAGCCAGAAAATAATTCACCCCTCCACTTT
>NA|TRBV3-1|TRBD1|TRBJ1-2
CASSQTGRDYGYTF
TGTGCCAGCAGCCAGACAGGGCGGGACTATGGCTACACCTTC
>NA|TRBV21-1|NA|TRBJ1-6
CASSKWRGVYSPLHF
TGTGCCAGCAGCAAATGGCGGGGAGTCTACTCACCCCTCCACTTT
>few|TRBV14|TRBD2|TRBJ2-5
CASSRTSGIQETQYF
TGCGCCAGCAGCCGTACTAGCGGGATACAAGAGACCCAGTACTTC
>NA|TRBV7-2|NA|TRBJ1-1
CASSPPVQGHTEAFF
TGTGCCAGCAGCCCCCCGGTGCAAGGGCACACTGAAGCTTTCTTT
>NA|TRBV10-2|NA|TRBJ2-1
CASSEASPGRIYNEQFF
TGCGCCAGCAGTGAGGCGTCGCCGGGAAGGATATACAATGAGCAGTTCTTC
>NA|TRBV28|NA|TRBJ1-2
CATLARGYGGYTF
TGTGCCACCCTAGCGAGGGGTTATGGTGGCTACACCTTC
>few|TRBV20-1|NA|TRBJ2-3
CSASQGPEVDTQYF
TGCAGTGCTAGTCAGGGTCCCGAGGTGGATACGCAGTATTTT
>NA|TRBV29-1|NA|TRBJ2-4
CSPTDRGGSKNIQYF
TGCAGCCCGACCGACAGGGGCGGGAGCAAAAACATTCAGTACTTC